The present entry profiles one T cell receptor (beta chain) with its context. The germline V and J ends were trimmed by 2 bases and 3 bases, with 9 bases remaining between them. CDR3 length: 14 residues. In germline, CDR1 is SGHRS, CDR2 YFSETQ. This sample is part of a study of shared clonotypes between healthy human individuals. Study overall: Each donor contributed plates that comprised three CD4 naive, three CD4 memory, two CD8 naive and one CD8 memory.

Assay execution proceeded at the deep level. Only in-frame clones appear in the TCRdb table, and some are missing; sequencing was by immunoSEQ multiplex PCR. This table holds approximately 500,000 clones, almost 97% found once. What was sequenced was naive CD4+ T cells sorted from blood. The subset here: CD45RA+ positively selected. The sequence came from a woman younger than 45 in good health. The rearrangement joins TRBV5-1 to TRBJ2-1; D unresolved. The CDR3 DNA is TGCGCCAGCAGCTTCGCGGAGCTCTACAATGAGCAGTTCTTC. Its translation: CASSFAELYNEQFF.